A selection of T cell receptor beta chains follows, all from one sample in a study of cytomegalovirus exposure and HLA in healthy donors. Sequenced by immunoSEQ multiplex PCR; TCRdb stores in-frame clones only, minus some. The sample yields 85,000 to 130,000 clones, roughly 77% seen once. The sequenced material came from PBMCs. The receptor source for this set is a man aged 35 to 55 in good health and CMV-seronegative. Each CDR3 is given with its conserved first and last residue. D genes are given only for firm matches. The listing skips clone size in some rows; elsewhere it reads once, few, many or a size class.

clone_size: -; cdr3_length: 14; d_call: -; v_call: TRBV7-2; j_call: TRBJ1-2; cdr3_nt: TGTGCCAGCAGCTTAGACGGGAAACCCTATGGCTACACCTTC; cdr3_aa: CASSLDGKPYGYTF
clone_size: few; cdr3_length: 14; d_call: -; v_call: TRBV5-1; j_call: TRBJ1-4; cdr3_nt: TGCGCCAGCAGCCCTACGGGGTCCGATGAAAAACTGTTTTTT; cdr3_aa: CASSPTGSDEKLFF
clone_size: -; cdr3_length: 15; d_call: -; v_call: TRBV13; j_call: TRBJ2-7; cdr3_nt: TGTGCCAGCAGCTTACCTGGGAGCCCACCTGACGAGCAGTACTTC; cdr3_aa: CASSLPGSPPDEQYF
clone_size: once; cdr3_length: 15; d_call: -; v_call: TRBV2; j_call: TRBJ2-5; cdr3_nt: TGTGCCAGCAGTGAAGCTTGGGGGGGGCGGGAGACCCAGTACTTC; cdr3_aa: CASSEAWGGRETQYF
clone_size: -; cdr3_length: 16; d_call: -; v_call: TRBV9; j_call: TRBJ1-1; cdr3_nt: TGTGCCAGCAGCGCCGAACCGGGACAACTGAACACTGAAGCTTTCTTT; cdr3_aa: CASSAEPGQLNTEAFF
clone_size: -; cdr3_length: 14; d_call: -; v_call: TRBV7-6; j_call: TRBJ2-1; cdr3_nt: TGTGCCAGCAGCTTTCAGGTTATCTTCAATGAGCAGTTCTTC; cdr3_aa: CASSFQVIFNEQFF
clone_size: few; cdr3_length: 16; d_call: TRBD2; v_call: TRBV14; j_call: TRBJ2-1; cdr3_nt: TGTGCCAGCAGCCAAGATTATGACGGGGGGGCCGGGGAGCAGTTCTTC; cdr3_aa: CASSQDYDGGAGEQFF
clone_size: -; cdr3_length: 16; d_call: -; v_call: TRBV5-1; j_call: TRBJ1-1; cdr3_nt: TGCGCCAGCAGGTTGGCGTATGTTACGGGGGTAACTGAAGCTTTCTTT; cdr3_aa: CASRLAYVTGVTEAFF
clone_size: few; cdr3_length: 15; d_call: -; v_call: TRBV6-5; j_call: TRBJ1-3; cdr3_nt: TGTGCCAGCAGTTACGACAAAAACTCTGGAAACACCATATATTTT; cdr3_aa: CASSYDKNSGNTIYF
clone_size: few; cdr3_length: 15; d_call: -; v_call: TRBV19; j_call: TRBJ2-7; cdr3_nt: TGTGCCAGTAGCCCCCGCGGGCAGGGGGGCTACGAGCAGTACTTC; cdr3_aa: CASSPRGQGGYEQYF
clone_size: -; cdr3_length: 13; d_call: TRBD1; v_call: TRBV10-2; j_call: TRBJ2-7; cdr3_nt: TGCGCCAGCGCCCCCGGGACAGGGACCGAGCAGTACTTC; cdr3_aa: CASAPGTGTEQYF
clone_size: -; cdr3_length: 11; d_call: -; v_call: TRBV29-1; j_call: TRBJ2-7; cdr3_nt: TGCAGCGTTGAACAACAGAACGAGCAGTACTTC; cdr3_aa: CSVEQQNEQYF
clone_size: -; cdr3_length: 12; d_call: -; v_call: TRBV29-1; j_call: TRBJ2-7; cdr3_nt: TGCAGCGTTGGTGGGACACCCTACGAGCAGTACTTC; cdr3_aa: CSVGGTPYEQYF
clone_size: -; cdr3_length: 14; d_call: TRBD1; v_call: TRBV5-6; j_call: TRBJ2-7; cdr3_nt: TGTGCCAGTCAGGGGGCTGGAGACTCCTACGAGCAGTACTTC; cdr3_aa: CASQGAGDSYEQYF
clone_size: -; cdr3_length: 10; d_call: -; v_call: TRBV29-1; j_call: TRBJ2-1; cdr3_nt: TGCAGCGTTTTTCAGACACGGCAGTTCTTC; cdr3_aa: CSVFQTRQFF
clone_size: -; cdr3_length: 16; d_call: -; v_call: TRBV5-4; j_call: TRBJ2-1; cdr3_nt: TGTGCCAGCCAGGATCTTTCGCAGGAACCCTACAATGAGCAGTTCTTC; cdr3_aa: CASQDLSQEPYNEQFF
clone_size: -; cdr3_length: 15; d_call: -; v_call: TRBV6-1; j_call: TRBJ1-5; cdr3_nt: TGTGCCAGCAGTGGCGTCATAGGAGGCAATCAGCCCCAGCATTTT; cdr3_aa: CASSGVIGGNQPQHF
clone_size: -; cdr3_length: 15; d_call: -; v_call: TRBV14; j_call: TRBJ1-2; cdr3_nt: TGTGCCAGCAGCCAAACGACGGAGTTTTACTATGGCTACACCTTC; cdr3_aa: CASSQTTEFYYGYTF
clone_size: -; cdr3_length: 15; d_call: -; v_call: TRBV4-1; j_call: TRBJ1-4; cdr3_nt: TGCGCCAGCAGCCAAGCGAGGGCAACTAATGAAAAACTGTTTTTT; cdr3_aa: CASSQARATNEKLFF
clone_size: -; cdr3_length: 15; d_call: -; v_call: TRBV7-9; j_call: TRBJ2-2; cdr3_nt: TGTGCCAGCAGCACGACAGACGTTGACACCGGGGAGCTGTTTTTT; cdr3_aa: CASSTTDVDTGELFF
clone_size: few; cdr3_length: 14; d_call: -; v_call: TRBV7-2; j_call: TRBJ2-1; cdr3_nt: TGTGCCAGCAGCTTAGGCCCAGATTACAATGAGCAGTTCTTC; cdr3_aa: CASSLGPDYNEQFF
clone_size: -; cdr3_length: 15; d_call: -; v_call: TRBV13; j_call: TRBJ2-1; cdr3_nt: TGTGCCAGCAGCTCCCGGGAGAGGGGTGGGAATGAGCAGTTCTTC; cdr3_aa: CASSSRERGGNEQFF
clone_size: few; cdr3_length: 14; d_call: -; v_call: TRBV2; j_call: TRBJ2-5; cdr3_nt: TGTGCCAGCAGAAGGGTAGGGGGCCAAGAGACCCAGTACTTC; cdr3_aa: CASRRVGGQETQYF
clone_size: -; cdr3_length: 15; d_call: TRBD1; v_call: TRBV29-1; j_call: TRBJ2-5; cdr3_nt: TGCAGCGCCCAACCGGGACAGGGGCTCAAAGAGACCCAGTACTTC; cdr3_aa: CSAQPGQGLKETQYF
clone_size: -; cdr3_length: 13; d_call: -; v_call: TRBV5-1; j_call: TRBJ1-2; cdr3_nt: TGCGCCAGCAGCCTAGACGGAAACTATGGCTACACCTTC; cdr3_aa: CASSLDGNYGYTF
clone_size: -; cdr3_length: 14; d_call: -; v_call: TRBV5-1; j_call: TRBJ1-3; cdr3_nt: TGCGCCAGCAGCCCTGGGAGGGCTGGAAACACCATATATTTT; cdr3_aa: CASSPGRAGNTIYF
clone_size: -; cdr3_length: 15; d_call: TRBD2; v_call: TRBV15; j_call: TRBJ2-7; cdr3_nt: TGTGCCACCAGCAGAGATAGCGGGGCCACCTACGAGCAGTACTTC; cdr3_aa: CATSRDSGATYEQYF
clone_size: -; cdr3_length: 15; d_call: -; v_call: TRBV9; j_call: TRBJ2-7; cdr3_nt: TGTGCCAGCAGCGTAGATTCCAGTTCCTCCTACGAGCAGTACTTC; cdr3_aa: CASSVDSSSSYEQYF
clone_size: -; cdr3_length: 14; d_call: TRBD1; v_call: TRBV6-1; j_call: TRBJ1-5; cdr3_nt: TGTGCCAGCCGGACAGGGGACGGCAATCAGCCCCAGCATTTT; cdr3_aa: CASRTGDGNQPQHF
clone_size: few; cdr3_length: 14; d_call: -; v_call: TRBV5-1; j_call: TRBJ1-1; cdr3_nt: TGCGCCAGCAGCTTGGCTTACATGAACACTGAAGCTTTCTTT; cdr3_aa: CASSLAYMNTEAFF
clone_size: -; cdr3_length: 17; d_call: TRBD1; v_call: TRBV7-9; j_call: TRBJ2-7; cdr3_nt: TGTGCCAGCAGCTTGCTGGGACAGACGGCGAACTCCTACGAGCAGTACTTC; cdr3_aa: CASSLLGQTANSYEQYF